This T cell receptor (beta chain) was documented in a study of T cells in Graves' hyperthyroidism and ophthalmopathy. The study's findings and limits: Ophthalmopathy and stable hyperthyroidism were separated by a 13 V-J model.

Amplification of TCR beta CDR3 regions used RNA as the template. A set of HTBI primers served as the primers for a first-round RT-PCR of the TCR CDR3. TCRdb redid the calling of the multiplex PCR reads with MiXCR, one entry per CDR3 protein. The top ten hold roughly 3.5% of the sample, which has some 350,000 distinct CDR3 sequences, about 18% seen once. The PBMCs studied were ones that came from roughly 11 ml fresh peripheral blood. This clonotype was recorded many times. Its antigen is not known. Germline V lookup: CDR1 MNHEY, CDR2 SMNVEV (reference sequence). V lost 6 bases to trimming and J lost 7 bases; unmatched junction nucleotides: 4. The CDR3 length is 13 residues.

Sequenced material: blood. The TCR was taken from a woman under 30 with Graves' hyperthyroidism. V gene TRBV27 combines with J gene TRBJ1-5, with 9 bases identical to TRBD1. CDR3 residues: CASSDRGVQPQHF. Written as DNA, the CDR3 is TGTGCCAGCAGCGACAGGGGGGTCCAGCCCCAGCATTTT.